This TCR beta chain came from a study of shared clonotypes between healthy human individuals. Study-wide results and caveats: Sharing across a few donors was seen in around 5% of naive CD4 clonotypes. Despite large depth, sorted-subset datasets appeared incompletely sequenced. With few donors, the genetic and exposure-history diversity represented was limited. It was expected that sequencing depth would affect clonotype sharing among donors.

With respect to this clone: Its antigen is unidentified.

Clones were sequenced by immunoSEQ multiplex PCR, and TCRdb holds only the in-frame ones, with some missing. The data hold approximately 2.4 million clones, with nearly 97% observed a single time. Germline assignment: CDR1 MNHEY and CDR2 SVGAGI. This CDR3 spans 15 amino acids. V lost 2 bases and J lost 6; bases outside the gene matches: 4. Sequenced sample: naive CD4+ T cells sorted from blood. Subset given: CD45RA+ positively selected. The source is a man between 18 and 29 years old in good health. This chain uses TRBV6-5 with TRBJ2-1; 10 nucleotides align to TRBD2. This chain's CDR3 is CASSYDPSGGNEQFF. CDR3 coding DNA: TGTGCCAGCAGTTACGATCCTAGCGGGGGCAATGAGCAGTTCTTC.